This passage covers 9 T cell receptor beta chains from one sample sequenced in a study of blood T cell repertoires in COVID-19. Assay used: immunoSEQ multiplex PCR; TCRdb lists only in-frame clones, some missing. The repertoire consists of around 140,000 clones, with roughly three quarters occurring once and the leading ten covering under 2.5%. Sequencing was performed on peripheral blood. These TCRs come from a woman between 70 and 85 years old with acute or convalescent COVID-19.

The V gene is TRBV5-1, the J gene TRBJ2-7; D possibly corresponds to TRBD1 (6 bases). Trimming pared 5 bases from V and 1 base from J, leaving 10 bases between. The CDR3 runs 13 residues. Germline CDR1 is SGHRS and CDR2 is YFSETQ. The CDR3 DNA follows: TGCGCCAGCAGTCGGGACATTTCCTACGAGCAGTACTTC. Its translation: CASSRDISYEQYF. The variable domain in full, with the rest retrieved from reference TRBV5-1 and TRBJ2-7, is KAGVTQTPRYLIKTRGQQVTLSCSPISGHRSVSWYQQTPGQGLQFLFEYFSETQRNKGNFPGRFSGRQFSNSRSEMNVSTLELGDSALYLCASSRDISYEQYFGPGTRLTVT.

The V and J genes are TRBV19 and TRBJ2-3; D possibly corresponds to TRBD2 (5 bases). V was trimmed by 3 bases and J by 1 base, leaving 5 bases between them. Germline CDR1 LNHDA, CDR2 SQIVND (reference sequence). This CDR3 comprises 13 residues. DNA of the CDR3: TGTGCCAGTAGTATCGGGGGCACAGATACGCAGTATTTT. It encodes CASSIGGTDTQYF.

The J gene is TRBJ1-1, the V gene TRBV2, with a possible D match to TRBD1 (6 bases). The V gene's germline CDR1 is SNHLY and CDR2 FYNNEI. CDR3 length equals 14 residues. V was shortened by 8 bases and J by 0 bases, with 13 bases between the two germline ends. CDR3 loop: CASPGHLLNTEAFF. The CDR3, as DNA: TGTGCCAGCCCGGGACACCTCTTGAACACTGAAGCTTTCTTT.

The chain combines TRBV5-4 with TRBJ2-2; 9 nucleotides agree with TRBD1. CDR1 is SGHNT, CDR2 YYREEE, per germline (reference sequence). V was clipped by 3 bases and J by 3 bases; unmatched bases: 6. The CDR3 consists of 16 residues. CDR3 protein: CASSSRTGADTGELFF. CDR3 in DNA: TGTGCCAGCAGCTCACGGACAGGGGCAGACACCGGGGAGCTGTTTTTT.

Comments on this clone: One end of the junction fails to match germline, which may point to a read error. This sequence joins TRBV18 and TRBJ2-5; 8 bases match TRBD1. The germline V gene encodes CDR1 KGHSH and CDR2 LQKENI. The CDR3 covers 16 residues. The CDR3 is CASSPRLGQVQETQYF. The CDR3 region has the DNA TGTGCCAGCTCCCCACGCCTGGGACAGGTGCAAGAGACCCAGTACTTC.

The CDR3 sequence: CAIGGGFNEQYF. The CDR3 bases are TGTGCCATCGGGGGAGGGTTTAACGAGCAGTACTTC. The chain has TRBV10-3 and TRBJ2-7, with TRBD2 matching 7 bases. Germline CDR1 reads ENHRY; CDR2 reads SYGVKD. The V and J ends lost 8 bases and 5 bases, in that order; junction bases with no gene match: 6. This CDR3 contains 12 residues.

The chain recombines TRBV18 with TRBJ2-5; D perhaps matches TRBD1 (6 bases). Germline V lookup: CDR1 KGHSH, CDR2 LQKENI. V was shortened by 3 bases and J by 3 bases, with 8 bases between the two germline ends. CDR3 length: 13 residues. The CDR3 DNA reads TGTGCCAGCTCACCTGGACAGAAAGAGACCCAGTACTTC. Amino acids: CASSPGQKETQYF.

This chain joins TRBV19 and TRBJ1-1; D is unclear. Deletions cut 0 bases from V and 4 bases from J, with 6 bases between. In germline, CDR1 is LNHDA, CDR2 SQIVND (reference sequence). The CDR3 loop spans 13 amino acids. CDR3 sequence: CASSIDSFTEAFF. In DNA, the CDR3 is TGTGCCAGTAGTATAGACAGTTTCACTGAAGCTTTCTTT.

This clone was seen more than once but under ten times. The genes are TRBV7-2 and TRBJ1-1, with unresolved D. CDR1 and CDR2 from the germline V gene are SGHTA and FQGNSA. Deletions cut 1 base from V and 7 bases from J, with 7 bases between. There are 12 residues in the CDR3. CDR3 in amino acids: CASSLGFGEAFF. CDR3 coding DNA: TGTGCCAGCAGCTTAGGATTCGGTGAAGCTTTCTTT.